This entry lists 23 T cell receptor beta chains sequenced from one sample in a study of blood T cells in healthy people across ages. A second PCR of roughly 7 to 11 cycles used a sample-barcoded 5' primer and a J-beta primer mix. MiXCR, applied by TCRdb to the 5' RACE reads, yields one record per CDR3 protein. The table lists about 1.4 million distinct CDR3 sequences, roughly 60% of them singletons. Sequenced: blood. These receptors came from a man aged 18 to 30 in good health.

This clonotype was seen more than once but under ten times. The CDR3 DNA follows: TGTGCCAGCAGCCATTCCGTCGTTAGTGAAAAACTGTTTTTT. Encoded protein: CASSHSVVSEKLFF. The chain joins TRBV3-1 to TRBJ1-4; D is unresolved. This CDR3 comprises 14 residues. The germline V gene encodes CDR1 LGHDT and CDR2 YNNKEL (reference sequence). V was cut by 3 bases and J by 7 bases, with 12 bases left in between.

The chain joins TRBV29-1 to TRBJ2-1; TRBD2 agrees at 15 bases. The CDR3 spans 15 residues. With 6 bases clipped from V and 5 bases from J, the junction kept 5 bases outside the gene matches. Germline CDR1 SQVTM, CDR2 ANQGSEA. CDR3 coding DNA: TGCAGCGTCACCGGGACTAGCGGGGGGAACAATGAGCAGTTCTTC. Its protein product is CSVTGTSGGNNEQFF.

In this sample, this clonotype turned up a few times. The chain combines TRBV28 with TRBJ2-2, with no clear D. This CDR3 is 11 amino acids long. Germline V CDR1 and CDR2: MDHEN, SYDVKM. V dropped 7 bases and J dropped 4 bases, with 4 bases sitting between them. DNA for the CDR3: TGTGCCAGCACCCTCACCGGGGAGCTGTTTTTT. As protein: CASTLTGELFF. Combining the CDR3 with reference TRBV28 and TRBJ2-2 gives the whole variable domain DVKVTQSSRYLVKRTGEKVFLECVQDMDHENMFWYRQDPGLGLRLIYFSYDVKMKEKGDIPEGYSVSREKKERFSLILESASTNQTSMYLCASTLTGELFFGEGSRLTVL.

V gene TRBV7-9 combines with J gene TRBJ2-1, with D perhaps TRBD1 or TRBD2 (5 bases each). The germline V gene has CDR1 SEHNR and CDR2 FQNEAQ (reference sequence). V was trimmed by 10 bases and J by 4 bases, leaving 17 bases between them. The CDR3 runs to 14 residues. CDR3: CANPPGTEYNEQFF. The CDR3 nucleotides read TGTGCCAACCCCCCCGGGACGGAATACAATGAGCAGTTCTTC.

The rearrangement links TRBV4-2 to TRBJ2-1, with 11 nucleotides matching TRBD1. The V segment lost 3 bases and the J segment 0 bases; nucleotides outside the gene matches: 1. Germline V gene data show CDR1 as LGHNA and CDR2 as YNFKEQ. This CDR3 region has 16 residues. The CDR3 DNA reads TGTGCCAGCAGCCACGGGACAGGGGGCTCCTACAATGAGCAGTTCTTC. Its protein is CASSHGTGGSYNEQFF.

The chain employs TRBV4-2 and TRBJ2-7; weak D call: TRBD2 (5 bases). The ends were cut back, 0 bases at V and 2 bases at J, with 11 bases in the middle. The CDR3 totals 15 residues. Per germline, CDR1 LGHNA and CDR2 YNFKEQ. CDR3 nucleotides: TGTGCCAGCAGCCAAGATCCCGGGATACCCTACGAGCAGTACTTC. It translates to CASSQDPGIPYEQYF.

The gene calls are TRBV10-2 and TRBJ2-7; D call uncertain. The end of the DNA fits TRBJ2-4 better, so the J call may be wrong. The germline V gene encodes CDR1 WSHSY and CDR2 SAAADI. The CDR3 length is 14 residues. DNA of the CDR3: TGCGCCAGCAATAGTATGATGGCCAAAAACATTCAGTACTTC. Amino acids: CASNSMMAKNIQYF.

The chain employs TRBV11-2 and TRBJ2-1; D ambiguous. This CDR3 comprises 14 residues. Germline V gene lookup returns CDR1 SGHAT and CDR2 FQNNGV. Trimming pared 5 bases from V and 6 bases from J, leaving 14 bases between. In nucleotides, the CDR3 is TGTGCCAGCAGCCCAACCTCCCGCGGCAATGAGCAGTTCTTC. Its translation is CASSPTSRGNEQFF.

The chain employs TRBV6-2 or TRBV6-3 and TRBJ2-3, with TRBD2 matching over 12 bases. Germline V gene data show CDR1 as MNHEY and CDR2 as SVGEGT. There are 18 residues in the CDR3. The ends lost 2 bases at V and 4 bases at J; junction bases unmatched: 10. For the CDR3, the DNA is TGTGCCAGCAGTTACAGTCTAGCGGGGGGGCCGAGAGCAGATACGCAGTATTTT. It translates to CASSYSLAGGPRADTQYF.

The CDR3 sequence: CASSLRLAPPNEQFF. In DNA, the CDR3 is TGTGCCAGCAGTCTCCGACTAGCACCGCCCAATGAGCAGTTCTTC. The chain combines TRBV12-3 or TRBV12-4 with TRBJ2-1; 7 nucleotides align to TRBD2. There are 15 residues in the CDR3. Germline trimming cut 5 bases from V and 6 bases from J; bases unmatched to any gene: 10.

The V gene is TRBV5-1, the J gene TRBJ2-3, with a weak D call TRBD1 (6 bases). CDR3 length: 16 residues. Trimming removed 4 bases at V and 0 bases at J, with 15 bases between. CDR1 is SGHRS and CDR2 is YFSETQ in the germline V gene. This CDR3 reads CASSGRQASSTDTQYF. The CDR3 bases are TGCGCCAGCAGCGGAAGACAGGCATCTAGCACAGATACGCAGTATTTT.

This rearrangement joins TRBV21-1 to TRBJ1-2. TRBV21-1 is listed as a pseudogene. This CDR3 has 17 residues. In DNA, the CDR3 is TGTGCCAGCAGCAGTGTCAGCAGTCGAGGGCCCCTTGAGGGCTACACCTTC. The encoded protein is CASSSVSSRGPLEGYTF.

This clonotype has only one observation. V and J are TRBV27 and TRBJ1-2, with D maybe TRBD1 (5 bases). The V end lost 5 bases, the J end lost 7 bases, and 23 bases lay between the germline ends. This CDR3 comprises 16 residues. Germline V lookup: CDR1 MNHEY, CDR2 SMNVEV (reference sequence). This CDR3 is CASSRTGMTERCGYTF. The CDR3 region has the DNA TGTGCCAGCAGTCGAACGGGAATGACAGAGAGATGTGGCTACACCTTC.

The V call is TRBV4-1, the J call TRBJ2-3; TRBD2 aligns across 13 bases. The CDR3 contains 18 residues. V was clipped by 4 bases and J by 2 bases; unmatched bases: 9. CDR1 and CDR2 (germline): MGHRA, YSYEKL. DNA for the CDR3: TGCGCCAGCAGCCCAGATGATGGGACTAGCGGGGACACAGATACGCAGTATTTT. Protein sequence: CASSPDDGTSGDTDTQYF.

J is TRBJ2-5 and V is TRBV15; D is possibly TRBD2 (5 bases). Germline V lookup: CDR1 LNHNV, CDR2 YYDKDF (reference sequence). The CDR3 sequence is 14 residues long. V lost 1 base and J lost 4, with 10 bases in between. DNA for the CDR3: TGTGCCACCAGCAGAGGCCAGCGGAGAGAGACCCAGTACTTC. Encoded protein: CATSRGQRRETQYF.

The count of this clonotype is one. The chain couples TRBV7-2 to TRBJ2-1; 9 bases fit TRBD2. Per germline, CDR1 SGHTA and CDR2 FQGNSA. With 1 base clipped from V and 0 bases from J, the junction kept 7 bases outside the gene matches. The CDR3 loop spans 18 amino acids. CDR3 coding DNA: TGTGCCAGCAGCTTAGGGGGGCTAGCGGGGAGCTCCTACAATGAGCAGTTCTTC. It specifies CASSLGGLAGSSYNEQFF.

The chain is built from TRBV5-4 and TRBJ2-7; 8 nucleotides agree with TRBD1. The closer fit of TRBJ2-5 to the DNA end suggests the J call may be wrong. The germline gives CDR1 SGHNT, CDR2 YYREEE (reference sequence). The CDR3 consists of 16 residues. The CDR3 DNA is TGTGCCAGCAGCGATATCACGACAGGGGTGCAAGAGACCCAGTACTTC. This gives the protein CASSDITTGVQETQYF.

V is TRBV20-1 and J is TRBJ2-7; 7 bases agree with TRBD1. The CDR3 is made up of 15 amino acids. Per the germline V gene, CDR1 is DFQATT and CDR2 is SNEGSKA (reference sequence). Unmatched junction bases numbered 11, after V lost 0 bases and J lost 6 bases. Here the CDR3 reads CSARDGNRGVGEQYF. The CDR3 region has the DNA TGCAGTGCTAGAGATGGCAACAGGGGCGTTGGCGAGCAGTACTTC.

The V call is TRBV7-6, the J call TRBJ1-2; TRBD1 agrees at 10 bases. Germline V gene lookup returns CDR1 SGHVS and CDR2 FNYEAQ. The V and J ends lost 5 bases and 6 bases, in that order; junction bases with no gene match: 15. The CDR3 runs 17 residues. The DNA of the CDR3 is TGTGCCAGCAGCCCAGAGGCCGGGACAGGGGTTGGGCATGGCTACACCTTC. It encodes CASSPEAGTGVGHGYTF.

This clonotype was detected only once. V usage is TRBV12-3 or TRBV12-4 and J usage is TRBJ2-5; D is unclear. CDR3 size: 15 residues. Between the trimmed V and J ends, which lost 4 bases and 0 bases, there was a span of 12 bases. Written as DNA, the CDR3 is TGTGCCAGCAGTTCCGGTCAGGCGTACCAAGAGACCCAGTACTTC. It translates to CASSSGQAYQETQYF.

A remark on this clonotype: The junction shows a germline mismatch at one end, possibly a read error. The chain joins TRBV5-1 to TRBJ1-4; 7 bases line up with TRBD1. The CDR3 is 16 residues long. Germline V gives CDR1 SGHRS, CDR2 YFSETQ. The CDR3 here is CARSLVPTGDGEKLFF. CDR3 nucleotide sequence: TGCGCCCGCAGCTTGGTCCCAACAGGGGATGGCGAAAAACTGTTTTTT.

This clonotype was recorded a few times. This rearrangement joins TRBV6-6 to TRBJ2-7; TRBD2 is a possible D gene (6 bases). CDR1 MNHNY and CDR2 SVGAGI come from the germline V gene (reference sequence). The CDR3 is made up of 16 amino acids. V lost 0 bases and J 5 bases, leaving 17 bases between the germline ends. The CDR3 sequence is CASSYSPRSGVDEQYF. In DNA form, the CDR3 reads TGTGCCAGCAGTTACTCTCCCCGGTCGGGGGTAGACGAGCAGTACTTC.

This clonotype was observed a few times. This chain connects TRBV7-9 to TRBJ2-3; maybe TRBD2 (6 bases). This CDR3 is built from 15 residues. The ends were cut back, 1 base at V and 14 bases at J, with 22 bases in the middle. Germline V gene data show CDR1 as SEHNR and CDR2 as FQNEAQ (reference sequence). Written as DNA, the CDR3 is TGTGCCAGCAGCTTAGATCTAGCGCGCCTATACAGAGGGTATTTT. It encodes CASSLDLARLYRGYF.